The clone carrying this TCR beta chain was observed a handful of times. The antigen remains unidentified. This sample was taken from a study of cytomegalovirus exposure and HLA in healthy donors. For the study at large: Earlier results showed approximately 110 million unique TCR beta sequences derived from about 179 million T cells. Findings and limits, study-wide: Per a prior analysis, the majority of TCR beta V segments were productive roughly 87% or roughly 30% of the time. A missense DCLRE1C variant was associated with V- and J-gene trimming of TCR beta chains in a later analysis, and an independent cohort replicated the association.

Vbeta (60) and Jbeta (13) primers were used in the PCR. The table came from immunoSEQ multiplex PCR; TCRdb's copy has only in-frame clones and leaves some out. The repertoire holds 120,000 or so clones, with about 73% as singletons. V lost 1 base, J lost 0 bases, and 8 bases stayed unmatched. CDR3 size: 18 residues. Germline values: CDR1 LGHNA, CDR2 YSLEER. The TCR was taken from a woman in her thirties or forties in good health and CMV-seronegative. The chain recombines TRBV4-3 with TRBJ2-1; 8 positions match TRBD2. The sequencing input was PBMCs. DNA for the CDR3: TGCGCCAGCAGCCAAGGGACTAGCAGGTTGAGCTCCTACAATGAGCAGTTCTTC. Its protein product is CASSQGTSRLSSYNEQFF.